This T cell receptor beta chain emerged from a study of naive and memory T cell subsets. General study points: Possibly reflecting memory cells re-expressing CD45RA, a few larger clonotypes occurred in naive repertoires, especially CD8. Between naive and memory subsets, TCR abundance power law exponents differed.

From the second PCR step, alpha and beta chains were amplified apart. An equimolar mix of two oligonucleotides served as the beta constant-region primer for TRBC1 and TRBC2. The ligated cDNA underwent four PCR rounds using SP2 and nested alpha and beta constant-region primers. TCRdb re-called the UMI-ligation and nested PCR reads with MiXCR, one entry per CDR3 protein. The sample shows about 150,000 distinct CDR3 sequences, about 20% of them seen only once. This clonotype was detected only a few times. As yet, its antigen is unknown. V dropped 0 bases and J dropped 9 bases, with 12 bases sitting between them. Germline CDR1 is SGHNT and CDR2 is YYREEE (reference sequence). The CDR3 contains 13 residues.

The sequence derives from a human donor in good health. This chain joins TRBV5-4 and TRBJ1-1; D ambiguous. Source material: naive CD4+ T cells from blood. CDR3 bases: TGTGCCAGCAGCTTGGTCCACGAAGTAAAAGCTTTCTTT. This sequence encodes CASSLVHEVKAFF.